The clone carrying this T cell receptor (beta chain) was counted only a few times. What it binds is not known. These data come from a study of identifying expanded T cells in peripheral blood. Healthy donors had no documented immune events, such as infections, while sampled. V gave up 11 bases and J gave up 0 bases, with 16 bases separating them. Germline lookup yields CDR1 SGHAT and CDR2 FQNNGV. The CDR3 consists of 15 residues. This table comes from immunoSEQ multiplex PCR, and its TCRdb copy is limited to in-frame clones, with some not included. Of tens of thousands of clones in the sample, 84% were seen once. Overall study results and limits: Approximately two-week clone count variance significantly increased as total template count grew. About 1.2 clones differed between technical replicates, versus approximately 17 and 20 over time.

The sequenced sample consisted of blood. This chain connects TRBV11-2 to TRBJ1-4; possibly TRBD1 for D (5 bases). The clonotype originates from a person between 18 and 75 years old in good health. CDR3 in amino acids: CAAAVGVATNEKLFF. The CDR3 bases are TGTGCCGCAGCCGTGGGGGTGGCAACTAATGAAAAACTGTTTTTT.